The next 30 T cell receptor beta chains were all read from a single sample in a study of brain T cells in children with intractable seizures (dated by TCRdb to about 2021). Library method: the immunoSEQ multiplex PCR assay. Drawn from immuneACCESS, this table holds only the in-frame rearrangements with V and J called that TCRdb kept. Clones are partly lost; checked studies trace under half to an unresolved V gene and leave the rest unexplained. In all, the sample holds about 40,000 clones, and 75% to 95% of those were seen once. The top ten clones comprise approximately 6.8% of the sample. This specimen's time point label, interpreted: resected brain tissue, or blood drawn just prior to surgery. The input for sequencing was peripheral blood, taken at surgery. These receptors all stem from a girl aged 2-15 years with tuberous sclerosis and intractable seizures.

The chain combines TRBV3-1 (or the pseudogene TRBV3-2) with TRBJ2-7, with 8 bases lining up with TRBD2. J gave up 3 bases and V 1 base, and 11 bases lay outside the gene matches. The length of the CDR3 is 17 residues. Germline V gene lookup returns CDR1 LGHDT and CDR2 YNNKEL (reference sequence). The CDR3 DNA follows: TGTGCCAGCAGCCAAGTTTTTAGCGGGGAGCCCCGCTACGAGCAGTACGTC. Amino acid sequence: CASSQVFSGEPRYEQYV.

The J gene is TRBJ1-4, the V gene TRBV6-1; a possible D gene is TRBD1 (6 bases). V was clipped by 3 bases and J by 7 bases, with 12 bases between them. This CDR3 comprises 14 residues. Germline values: CDR1 MNHNS, CDR2 SASEGT. The CDR3 sequence: CASSEGGRGEKLFF. The DNA for the CDR3 is TGTGCCAGCAGTGAGGGGGGGCGCGGTGAAAAACTGTTTTTT.

This chain uses TRBV15 with TRBJ2-1, with TRBD2 matching 13 bases. V lost 3 bases, J lost 4 bases, and 0 bases stayed unmatched. The germline V gene encodes CDR1 LNHNV and CDR2 YYDKDF (reference sequence). The CDR3 extends over 15 amino acids. The CDR3 DNA is TGTGCCACCAGCAGGACTAGCGGGGGGTACAATGAGCAGTTCTTC. Its translation: CATSRTSGGYNEQFF.

The chain has TRBV2 and TRBJ2-5; the match to TRBD2 covers 12 bases. Losses at the gene ends were 4 bases for V and 1 base for J; bases not matched to a gene: 1. From germline, CDR1 is SNHLY and CDR2 FYNNEI. The CDR3 sequence is 15 residues long. CDR3 coding DNA: TGTGCCAGCAGTGGACTAGCGGGGGTCCAAGAGACCCAGTACTTC. This codes for CASSGLAGVQETQYF.

The J gene is TRBJ1-5, the V gene TRBV3-1 (or the pseudogene TRBV3-2); unclear D gene. V was trimmed by 1 base and J by 1 base, leaving 8 bases between them. The length of the CDR3 is 15 residues. The germline gives CDR1 LGHDT, CDR2 YNNKEL (reference sequence). The CDR3 spells CASSQGGVSNQPQHF. The CDR3 nucleotides are TGTGCCAGCAGCCAAGGTGGAGTGAGCAATCAGCCCCAGCATTTT.

The rearrangement links TRBV21-1 to TRBJ2-5. TRBV21-1 has pseudogene status. The CDR3 runs to 14 residues. The DNA for the CDR3 is TGTGCCAGCAGCTCTGGCAGGGGGGGGGAGACCCAGTACTTC. Translating it yields CASSSGRGGETQYF.

The chain recombines TRBV6-6 with TRBJ1-1; the D is unclear. CDR1 MNHNY and CDR2 SVGAGI come from the germline V gene (reference sequence). Between the trimmed V and J ends, which lost 0 bases and 1 base, there was a span of 9 bases. CDR3 length: 15 residues. Here the CDR3 DNA reads TGTGCCAGCAGTTACTCAAGGGTCGGGAACACTGAAGCTTTCTTT. This sequence encodes CASSYSRVGNTEAFF.

The chain combines TRBV2 with TRBJ1-2; 11 nucleotides line up with TRBD1. Germline V lookup: CDR1 SNHLY, CDR2 FYNNEI. The CDR3 loop spans 14 amino acids. With 6 bases clipped from V and 4 bases from J, the junction kept 4 bases outside the gene matches. CDR3 sequence (DNA): TGTGCCAGCAGGTCGGACAGGGGGCCCTATGGCTACACCTTC. Encoded protein: CASRSDRGPYGYTF.

The chain recombines TRBV2 with TRBJ1-1; D not certain. V shed 6 bases and J shed 2 bases, with 10 bases lying between them. This CDR3 comprises 13 residues. The germline V gene encodes CDR1 SNHLY and CDR2 FYNNEI. The chain's CDR3 is CASSPESNTEAFF. Written as DNA, the CDR3 is TGTGCCAGCAGCCCCGAATCTAACACTGAAGCTTTCTTT.

The chain links TRBV3-1 (or the pseudogene TRBV3-2) to TRBJ2-5, with 7 bases lining up with TRBD1. Trimming took 0 bases from V and 3 from J; bases not matched to a gene: 13. Germline V gene lookup returns CDR1 LGHDT and CDR2 YNNKEL (reference sequence). The CDR3 is made up of 18 amino acids. Here the CDR3 reads CASSQEISRWQGEETQYF. The CDR3 region has the DNA TGTGCCAGCAGCCAAGAAATCTCGCGTTGGCAGGGGGAAGAGACCCAGTACTTC.

This chain joins TRBV29-1 and TRBJ2-7; D is perhaps TRBD1 or TRBD2 (5 bases each). The CDR3 length is 15 residues. V gave up 4 bases and J gave up 2 bases, with 18 bases separating them. Germline V lookup: CDR1 SQVTM, CDR2 ANQGSEA. The CDR3 is CSVGPLEGSPYEQYF. The CDR3 region has the DNA TGCAGCGTTGGACCCCTTGAGGGGAGCCCCTACGAGCAGTACTTC.

The chain combines TRBV10-1 with TRBJ1-1; 9 bases match TRBD1. Trimming cost V 9 bases and J 10 bases; bases outside gene matches: 15. This CDR3 region has 14 residues. The germline V gene encodes CDR1 WNHNN and CDR2 SYGVQD (reference sequence). The CDR3 here is CARCNGTGNLVAFF. As DNA, the CDR3 is TGCGCCAGGTGTAACGGGACAGGGAATTTGGTAGCTTTCTTT.

V usage is TRBV7-9 and J usage is TRBJ1-5, with D possibly being TRBD1 (6 bases). The germline V gene has CDR1 SEHNR and CDR2 FQNEAQ (reference sequence). There are 14 residues in the CDR3. Trimming took off 5 bases at V and 6 bases at J, with 14 bases between the two ends. CDR3 residues: CASSLGTTGQPQHF. DNA for the CDR3: TGTGCCAGCAGCCTCGGGACGACAGGTCAGCCCCAGCATTTT.

The chain has TRBV2 and TRBJ2-1; 14 bases agree with TRBD2. Germline V gene lookup returns CDR1 SNHLY and CDR2 FYNNEI. Trimming took 0 bases from V and 8 from J; bases not matched to a gene: 9. The CDR3 spans 18 residues. The DNA for the CDR3 is TGTGCCAGCAGTGAAGCGCTTAGGATGACTAGCGGGGGGGATGAGCAGTTCTTC. Its translation: CASSEALRMTSGGDEQFF.

The gene calls are TRBV5-1 and TRBJ2-5; 7 nucleotides match TRBD1. There are 16 residues in the CDR3. The J segment lost 1 base and the V segment lost 5 bases, leaving 11 bases of the junction unmatched. Germline V CDR1 and CDR2: SGHRS, YFSETQ. The DNA for the CDR3 is TGCGCCAGCAGAATGGGGTACAGGGGCCCCCAAGAGACCCAGTACTTC. Its protein product is CASRMGYRGPQETQYF.

The J gene is TRBJ2-7, the V gene TRBV7-2; 11 bases are shared with TRBD2. Germline V lookup: CDR1 SGHTA, CDR2 FQGNSA. The CDR3 contains 15 residues. V lost 1 base, J lost 6 bases, and 5 bases stayed unmatched. DNA of the CDR3: TGTGCCAGCAGCTTAGGCCCTAGCGGGGGGTTCGAGCAGTACGTC. Protein product: CASSLGPSGGFEQYV.

This rearrangement joins TRBV24-1 to TRBJ2-1; 11 nucleotides match TRBD2. The CDR3 has 15 amino acids. J was trimmed by 7 bases and V by 7 bases; bases with no gene match: 8. Germline V lookup: CDR1 KGHDR, CDR2 SFDVKD. The CDR3 nucleotides are TGTGCCACCAGCCGTGATAGCGGGGGGGCGAATGAGCAGTTCTTC. Translated: CATSRDSGGANEQFF.

The chain has TRBV10-2 and TRBJ1-5; D ambiguous. This CDR3 spans 15 amino acids. Trimming took off 6 bases at V and 0 bases at J, with 12 bases between the two ends. Looked up from germline, CDR1 is WSHSY and CDR2 is SAAADI. CDR3 sequence (DNA): TGCGCCAGCAGCCCGGGCCGTAATAGCAATCAGCCCCAGCATTTT. It translates to CASSPGRNSNQPQHF.

The gene calls are TRBV30 and TRBJ2-1, with 10 positions matching TRBD2. The CDR3 length is 12 residues. The V and J ends lost 6 bases and 7 bases, in that order; junction bases with no gene match: 3. Germline-derived CDR1 and CDR2 are GTSNPN and SVGIG (reference sequence). CDR3 in amino acids: CACSGGTNEQFF. CDR3 bases: TGTGCCTGTAGCGGGGGGACTAATGAGCAGTTCTTC.

The chain couples TRBV30 to TRBJ2-3; D may match TRBD1 or TRBD2 (5 bases each). This CDR3 comprises 16 residues. Germline CDR1 GTSNPN, CDR2 SVGIG (reference sequence). Trimming shortened V by 0 bases and J by 6 bases, and 19 bases separated the two germline ends. In nucleotides, the CDR3 is TGTGCCTGGAGTGTACTAGGTGTAGGGACGTCGGATACGCAGTATTTT. Protein: CAWSVLGVGTSDTQYF.

The chain recombines TRBV2 with TRBJ1-2; maybe TRBD1 (5 bases). The germline gives CDR1 SNHLY, CDR2 FYNNEI. This CDR3 has 15 amino acids. V dropped 2 bases and J dropped 3 bases, with 13 bases sitting between them. The CDR3, as DNA: TGTGCCAGCAGTGAATCGGGGACGATGTACTATGGCTACACCTTC. It is translated as CASSESGTMYYGYTF.

The J gene is TRBJ2-3, the V gene TRBV29-1, with TRBD1 as a possible D gene (6 bases). The CDR3 has 13 residues. CDR1 and CDR2 (germline): SQVTM, ANQGSEA. Trimming left V 4 bases short and J 3 bases short, with 11 bases between. Written as DNA, the CDR3 is TGCAGCGTTGCTAGGGACATAACAGATACGCAGTATTTT. Amino acid sequence: CSVARDITDTQYF.

This clone turned up a few times. The chain joins TRBV5-6 to TRBJ1-1, with 8 bases identical to TRBD1. Germline V gene sequence: CDR1 SGHDT, CDR2 YYEEEE. With V trimmed by 1 base and J by 0 bases, 5 bases remained unmatched. The CDR3 sequence is 16 residues long. CDR3 sequence reads: CASSLPRTGMNTEAFF. CDR3 DNA sequence: TGTGCCAGCAGCTTGCCCCGGACAGGGATGAACACTGAAGCTTTCTTT.

The rearrangement links TRBV4-1 to TRBJ1-6, with 7 bases matching TRBD1. The CDR3 has 17 residues. The ends lost 3 bases at V and 0 bases at J; junction bases unmatched: 5. Looked up from germline, CDR1 is MGHRA and CDR2 is YSYEKL. CDR3 region: CASSQTGLTSYNSPLHF. The DNA for the CDR3 is TGCGCCAGCAGCCAGACAGGGCTTACCTCCTATAATTCACCCCTCCACTTT.

This clone has more than one count but fewer than ten. V gene TRBV5-4 combines with J gene TRBJ1-6; 10 bases map to TRBD1. This CDR3 region has 14 residues. The germline CDR1 and CDR2 sequences are SGHNT and YYREEE (reference sequence). The V gene end was trimmed by 4 bases and the J gene end by 9 bases; junction bases not matched to a gene: 4. Here the CDR3 DNA reads TGTGCCAGCAGCGCGGGACAGGGGAGTTCACCCCTCCACTTT. Translation gives CASSAGQGSSPLHF.

The rearrangement links TRBV11-3 to TRBJ2-3, with D tentatively TRBD2 (5 bases). This CDR3 contains 14 residues. Germline-derived CDR1 and CDR2 are SGHNT and YENEEA. With 5 bases removed from V and 0 bases from J, the gap between germline ends came to 9 bases. The CDR3 protein is CASSRTGSTDTQYF. DNA of the CDR3: TGTGCCAGCAGCCGGACGGGGAGCACAGATACGCAGTATTTT. The entire variable domain, with the rest obtained from reference TRBV11-3 and TRBJ2-3, is as follows: EAGVVQSPRYKIIEKKQPVAFWCNPISGHNTLYWYLQNLGQGPELLIRYENEEAVDDSQLPKDRFSAERLKGVDSTLKIQPAELGDSAVYLCASSRTGSTDTQYFGPGTRLTVL.

This clone showed up just once. V usage is TRBV30 and J usage is TRBJ1-5, with D unresolved. Germline V gene data show CDR1 as GTSNPN and CDR2 as SVGIG (reference sequence). CDR3 size: 15 residues. The V gene lost 2 bases and the J gene lost 1 base, with 12 bases spanning the gap. CDR3 coding DNA: TGTGCCTGGAGTCCCGGCCAGTCAAGCAATCAGCCCCAGCATTTT. Protein product: CAWSPGQSSNQPQHF.

V is TRBV6-5 and J is TRBJ1-4, with no clear D. Trimming cost V 2 bases and J 8 bases, with 12 bases left between them. Germline CDR1 and CDR2: MNHEY and SVGAGI. The CDR3 has 14 amino acids. In nucleotides, the CDR3 is TGTGCCAGCAGTTACGGTGGTCTGCGGGAAAAACTGTTTTTT. It encodes CASSYGGLREKLFF.

The chain links TRBV10-2 to TRBJ2-7, with D perhaps assigned TRBD1 or TRBD2 (6 bases each). The CDR3 is made up of 16 amino acids. V lost 3 bases, J lost 2 bases, and 17 bases lay in between. The V gene's germline CDR1 is WSHSY and CDR2 SAAADI. This CDR3 is CASSERRDTYPYEQYF. As DNA, the CDR3 is TGCGCCAGCAGTGAACGGCGGGACACCTATCCCTACGAGCAGTACTTC.

The V and J genes are TRBV7-2 and TRBJ2-5; TRBD2 aligns across 10 bases. CDR1 and CDR2 (germline): SGHTA, FQGNSA. J was trimmed by 5 bases and V by 5 bases; bases with no gene match: 5. The CDR3 runs to 14 residues. CDR3 sequence (DNA): TGTGCCAGCAGCCCCGGACTAGCGGCCGAGACCCAGTACTTC. Protein product: CASSPGLAAETQYF.